Listed here are 22 T cell receptor beta chains from one sample, sequenced in a study of blood T cell repertoires in COVID-19. Data came from immunoSEQ multiplex PCR; TCRdb stores just in-frame clones and leaves some out. The sample shows 140,000 or so clones, approximately 91% of them seen only once. Sequencing used peripheral blood. The receptors originated from a man aged 65 to 79 with acute or convalescent COVID-19.

The chain recombines TRBV7-2 with TRBJ2-6; a possible D gene is TRBD1 (6 bases). CDR3 size: 15 residues. Per germline, CDR1 SGHTA and CDR2 FQGNSA. V was clipped by 5 bases and J by 4 bases, with 12 bases between them. CDR3 amino acids: CASSITGPGANVLTF. CDR3 DNA sequence: TGTGCCAGCAGCATTACAGGGCCCGGGGCCAACGTCCTGACTTTC.

This sequence joins TRBV5-6 and TRBJ1-3, with 8 positions matching TRBD1. The V gene end was trimmed by 0 bases and the J gene end by 2 bases; junction bases not matched to a gene: 4. This CDR3 is built from 16 residues. Germline lookup yields CDR1 SGHDT and CDR2 YYEEEE. CDR3 DNA sequence: TGTGCCAGCAGCTTGGGACGGACAGGGCCTGGAAACACCATATATTTT. Encoded protein: CASSLGRTGPGNTIYF.

This clone has more than one count but fewer than ten. The chain is built from TRBV19 and TRBJ1-1; 10 bases map to TRBD1. The CDR3 is made up of 13 amino acids. With 4 bases clipped from V and 5 bases from J, the junction kept 1 base outside the gene matches. The germline V gene encodes CDR1 LNHDA and CDR2 SQIVND (reference sequence). The CDR3 coding sequence is TGTGCCAGTAGTAGGGGACAGGGGACTGAAGCTTTCTTT. It translates to CASSRGQGTEAFF.

This chain connects TRBV5-1 to TRBJ1-1; 10 nucleotides agree with TRBD1. The germline gives CDR1 SGHRS, CDR2 YFSETQ. The CDR3 is 17 amino acids. Losses at the gene ends were 5 bases for V and 4 bases for J; bases not matched to a gene: 14. CDR3 residues: CASSFFRRTGGGTEAFF. The CDR3 nucleotides are TGCGCCAGCAGTTTTTTCAGAAGGACAGGGGGAGGCACTGAAGCTTTCTTT.

V usage is TRBV20-1 and J usage is TRBJ1-1, with TRBD1 matching 9 bases. Germline loops: CDR1 DFQATT, CDR2 SNEGSKA (reference sequence). CDR3 length equals 14 residues. V shed 3 bases, J shed 4 bases, and the junction held 6 bases outside the gene matches. CDR3 amino acids: CSASPGTGSTEAFF. The CDR3 DNA sequence: TGCAGTGCTAGTCCCGGGACAGGGAGCACTGAAGCTTTCTTT.

This clone was seen a single time. The chain uses TRBV7-9 and TRBJ1-4; no reliable D call. V lost 5 bases and J 0 bases, leaving 7 bases between the germline ends. Germline V gene sequence: CDR1 SEHNR, CDR2 FQNEAQ (reference sequence). The CDR3 totals 14 residues. CDR3 sequence: CASSPGPTNEKLFF. CDR3 bases: TGTGCCAGCAGCCCGGGTCCAACTAATGAAAAACTGTTTTTT.

The chain has TRBV7-2 and TRBJ2-3; 8 positions match TRBD2. The V gene's germline CDR1 is SGHTA and CDR2 FQGNSA. CDR3 length: 16 amino acids. The J segment lost 1 base and the V segment lost 4 bases, leaving 7 bases of the junction unmatched. The DNA of the CDR3 is TGTGCCAGCAGCTCGCAGGGGACTAGAGGCACAGATACGCAGTATTTT. It is translated as CASSSQGTRGTDTQYF.

The rearrangement uses TRBV14 and TRBJ2-7; a weak D match, TRBD2 (5 bases). V was pared by 0 bases and J by 4 bases, with 7 bases between. This CDR3 spans 13 amino acids. Germline CDR1 is SGHDN and CDR2 is FVKESK. The CDR3 DNA reads as TGTGCCAGCAGCCAAGATCGACTATACGAGCAGTACTTC. This codes for CASSQDRLYEQYF.

The chain uses TRBV6-1 and TRBJ2-1; TRBD1 agrees at 9 bases. In germline, CDR1 is MNHNS, CDR2 SASEGT. The CDR3 runs 14 residues. J gave up 7 bases and V 7 bases, and 8 bases lay outside the gene matches. This CDR3 reads CASIRGQGGNEQFF. The CDR3, as DNA: TGTGCCAGCATTAGGGGACAGGGAGGGAATGAGCAGTTCTTC.

In its sample, this clone was seen a few times. This chain uses TRBV7-3 with TRBJ2-6; no reliable D call. The CDR3 runs 16 residues. Per the germline V gene, CDR1 is SGHTA and CDR2 is FQGTGA. V shed 3 bases and J shed 0 bases, with 9 bases lying between them. The CDR3 reads CASSFQAHSGANVLTF. CDR3 bases: TGTGCCAGCAGCTTTCAGGCCCACTCTGGGGCCAACGTCCTGACTTTC. Complete variable domain (other parts from reference TRBV7-3 and TRBJ2-6): GAGVSQTPSNKVTEKGKYVELRCDPISGHTALYWYRQSLGQGPEFLIYFQGTGAADDSGLPNDRFFAVRPEGSVSTLKIQRTERGDSAVYLCASSFQAHSGANVLTFGAGSRLTVL.

This clone was counted only a few times. The chain uses TRBV7-2 and TRBJ2-2, with TRBD2 matching 14 bases. Germline trimming cut 0 bases from V and 10 bases from J; bases unmatched to any gene: 10. The CDR3 consists of 18 residues. Germline V gene sequence: CDR1 SGHTA, CDR2 FQGNSA. CDR3 in amino acids: CASSLAILGTSGSVELFF. CDR3 in DNA: TGTGCCAGCAGCTTAGCTATATTGGGGACTAGCGGGAGCGTGGAGCTGTTTTTT.

The V call is TRBV13, the J call TRBJ2-5; possible D gene TRBD1, 5 bases. V was pared by 2 bases and J by 5 bases, with 12 bases between. The length of the CDR3 is 14 residues. CDR1 and CDR2 (germline): PRHDT, FYEKMQ (reference sequence). The CDR3 sequence: CASSLFSGSETQYF. CDR3 nucleotide sequence: TGTGCCAGCAGCTTATTTTCAGGGTCGGAGACCCAGTACTTC.

This sequence joins TRBV6-5 and TRBJ2-5; 7 bases match TRBD2. V lost 3 bases and J lost 5; bases outside the gene matches: 9. CDR1 and CDR2 from the germline V gene are MNHEY and SVGAGI. The CDR3 consists of 15 residues. CDR3 sequence reads: CASSYVGGSGETQYF. The DNA for the CDR3 is TGTGCCAGCAGTTATGTCGGCGGGAGTGGGGAGACCCAGTACTTC.

The gene calls are TRBV28 and TRBJ1-4; D is unclear. Germline V CDR1 and CDR2: MDHEN, SYDVKM. CDR3 length equals 13 residues. V was shortened by 11 bases and J by 2 bases, with 12 bases between the two germline ends. The CDR3: CAVYSSTNEKLFF. DNA of the CDR3: TGTGCCGTCTACAGTAGTACTAATGAAAAACTGTTTTTT.

This chain joins TRBV7-8 and TRBJ2-1, with TRBD2 matching 8 bases. The CDR3 contains 16 residues. Germline trimming cut 2 bases from V and 7 bases from J; bases unmatched to any gene: 10. The germline V gene encodes CDR1 SGHVS and CDR2 FQNEAQ. As DNA, the CDR3 is TGTGCCAGCAGCTTACCCCTCGCGGGCGGGAGGAATGAGCAGTTCTTC. It codes for CASSLPLAGGRNEQFF.

The chain carries TRBV27 and TRBJ1-4; possible D gene TRBD1, 6 bases. V lost 7 bases and J lost 3, with 12 bases in between. From germline, CDR1 is MNHEY and CDR2 SMNVEV (reference sequence). The CDR3 has 14 residues. The CDR3 sequence: CASTRQAPNEKLFF. CDR3 in DNA: TGTGCCAGCACCCGACAGGCTCCTAATGAAAAACTGTTTTTT.

The genes are TRBV19 and TRBJ1-1; a weak D match, TRBD1 (5 bases). The CDR3 extends over 14 amino acids. Per the germline V gene, CDR1 is LNHDA and CDR2 is SQIVND (reference sequence). V lost 2 bases and J lost 5, with 12 bases in between. CDR3 residues: CASSIQAGRTEAFF. CDR3 coding DNA: TGTGCCAGTAGTATACAGGCAGGGAGGACTGAAGCTTTCTTT.

V usage is TRBV28 and J usage is TRBJ1-5; 7 nucleotides align to TRBD1. The CDR3 consists of 12 residues. Germline CDR1 and CDR2: MDHEN and SYDVKM. J gave up 2 bases and V 10 bases, and 2 bases lay outside the gene matches. Written as DNA, the CDR3 is TGTGCCATTACAGGGGGCAATCAGCCCCAGCATTTT. Translation gives CAITGGNQPQHF. Complete variable domain (other parts from reference TRBV28 and TRBJ1-5): DVKVTQSSRYLVKRTGEKVFLECVQDMDHENMFWYRQDPGLGLRLIYFSYDVKMKEKGDIPEGYSVSREKKERFSLILESASTNQTSMYLCAITGGNQPQHFGDGTRLSIL.

The rearrangement joins TRBV6-6 to TRBJ1-1; TRBD1 is a possible D gene (5 bases). The CDR3 consists of 13 residues. V was clipped by 6 bases and J by 3 bases, with 11 bases between them. The V gene's germline CDR1 is MNHNY and CDR2 SVGAGI (reference sequence). This CDR3 is CASRTGGDTEAFF. CDR3 coding DNA: TGTGCCAGCAGAACAGGTGGGGACACTGAAGCTTTCTTT.

This clone occurred a few times. Other DNA variants within this sample encode the same CDR3. This chain joins TRBV5-1 and TRBJ2-1, with 8 bases that match TRBD1. With 4 bases clipped from V and 2 bases from J, the junction kept 5 bases outside the gene matches. This CDR3 has 15 amino acids. Germline loops: CDR1 SGHRS, CDR2 YFSETQ. As DNA, the CDR3 is TGCGCCAGCAGCCCCGGACAGGGACCCTACAATGAGCAGTTCTTC. Translating gives CASSPGQGPYNEQFF.

The chain has TRBV25-1 and TRBJ1-6; 7 bases fit TRBD1. This CDR3 is 15 amino acids long. J lost 7 bases, V lost 2 bases, and 5 bases had no gene match. CDR1 is MGHDK, CDR2 SYGVNS, per germline. CDR3 amino acids: CASSEAGRGNSPLHF. DNA of the CDR3: TGTGCCAGCAGTGAAGCCGGCAGGGGGAATTCACCCCTCCACTTT.

The V gene is TRBV18, the J gene TRBJ1-1; TRBD1 agrees at 8 bases. Germline loops: CDR1 KGHSH, CDR2 LQKENI. After removal of 6 bases from V and 1 base from J, the junction contained 7 bases not matched to a gene. There are 15 residues in the CDR3. CDR3: CASSPRQGQNTEAFF. CDR3 coding DNA: TGTGCCAGCTCGCCCCGACAGGGGCAGAACACTGAAGCTTTCTTT.